The next 21 T cell receptor beta chains were all read from a single sample in a study of T cells in Graves' hyperthyroidism and ophthalmopathy. TCR beta CDR3 sequences were amplified from RNA transcripts. Primed by the HTBI set, a first-round RT-PCR was run on the TCR CDR3. TCRdb redid the calling of the multiplex PCR reads with MiXCR, one entry per CDR3 protein. The data contain 550,000 to 800,000 distinct CDR3 sequences, about a sixth of them seen just once; the ten biggest clones take up around 8.1%. The sample consisted of blood. These receptors originate from a young man with Graves' hyperthyroidism.

Many counts were recorded for this clonotype. The rearrangement uses TRBV2 and TRBJ1-1; 7 bases align to TRBD1. V lost 7 bases and J lost 0; bases outside the gene matches: 2. The length of the CDR3 is 13 residues. Germline CDR1 SNHLY, CDR2 FYNNEI. CDR3: CASKGQLNTEAFF. In DNA, the CDR3 is TGTGCCAGCAAGGGACAGCTGAACACTGAAGCTTTCTTT.

The chain couples TRBV18 to TRBJ1-1; 8 bases are a match to TRBD1. CDR1 and CDR2 from the germline V gene are KGHSH and LQKENI. The CDR3 spans 17 residues. Trimming at V came to 2 bases and at J to 4 bases, leaving 12 bases not matched to a gene. Here the CDR3 reads CASSPSGTGAAGTEAFF. The CDR3 nucleotides read TGTGCCAGCTCACCATCCGGGACAGGCGCCGCGGGCACTGAAGCTTTCTTT.

The sample holds a few counts of this clonotype. The germline gene is not matched at one end of the junction; a read error may be the cause. The chain uses TRBV6-1 and TRBJ2-5, with D uncertain. CDR3 length: 15 residues. Looked up from germline, CDR1 is MNHNS and CDR2 is SASEGT. The CDR3 bases are TGTGCCAGCAGCCCTTTCCAAACGTACCAAGAGGCCCAGTACTTC. As protein: CASSPFQTYQEAQYF.

This rearrangement joins TRBV2 to TRBJ1-6; no clear D gene. V was cut by 11 bases and J by 4 bases, with 12 bases left in between. Germline CDR1 reads SNHLY; CDR2 reads FYNNEI. The CDR3 is made up of 13 amino acids. The DNA of the CDR3 is TGTGCCGGAACAGAGACTTATAATTCACCCCTCCACTTT. Its translation: CAGTETYNSPLHF.

The table lists this clonotype with many counts. The genes are TRBV6-1 and TRBJ2-7; 8 bases align to TRBD1. Germline assignment: CDR1 MNHNS and CDR2 SASEGT. The CDR3 length is 14 residues. The junction had 4 bases not matched to a gene; V was cut back by 6 bases and J by 0 bases. The CDR3 coding sequence is TGTGCCAGCAGGGGACAGGCCAACTCCTACGAGCAGTACTTC. This sequence encodes CASRGQANSYEQYF.

This clonotype was counted a few times. The chain has TRBV4-1 and TRBJ2-1; 10 positions agree with TRBD2. Trimming removed 1 base from V and 3 bases from J; junction bases left unmatched: 3. This CDR3 is built from 16 residues. Germline CDR1 reads MGHRA; CDR2 reads YSYEKL. Here the CDR3 reads CASSQGRTSGYNEQFF. The CDR3 nucleotides read TGCGCCAGCAGCCAAGGACGGACTAGCGGCTACAATGAGCAGTTCTTC.

This clonotype has a handful of counts. The chain carries TRBV5-1 and TRBJ2-3; 10 nucleotides agree with TRBD2. The germline gives CDR1 SGHRS, CDR2 YFSETQ. This CDR3 has 17 residues. J gave up 0 bases and V 2 bases, and 6 bases lay outside the gene matches. The CDR3 DNA is TGCGCCAGCAGCTTTGACACTAGCGGGGTTAGCACAGATACGCAGTATTTT. Protein: CASSFDTSGVSTDTQYF.

About this clonotype itself: A much larger clone differs from this one at a single base, so this may be a read error. The chain joins TRBV2 to TRBJ2-7; no reliable D call. CDR1 is SNHLY, CDR2 FYNNEI, per germline. This CDR3 has 15 amino acids. Written as DNA, the CDR3 is TGTGCCAGCGGTGATTGGGATGAATCCTTAGTCGAGCAGTACTTC. Encoded protein: CASGDWDESLVEQYF.

The chain is built from TRBV19 and TRBJ2-7; D might be TRBD1 (6 bases). The CDR3 is made up of 14 amino acids. V was trimmed by 3 bases and J by 2 bases, leaving 11 bases between them. Germline V CDR1 and CDR2: LNHDA, SQIVND (reference sequence). This CDR3 is CASSILYRAYEQYF. The CDR3 region has the DNA TGTGCCAGTAGTATTCTCTACAGGGCCTACGAGCAGTACTTC.

This clonotype was recorded a few times. The chain employs TRBV9 and TRBJ2-1; no definite D call. V lost 4 bases to trimming and J lost 2 bases, with 16 bases between them. CDR3 length equals 16 residues. From germline, CDR1 is SGDLS and CDR2 YYNGEE. The CDR3 reads CASSLPLGGPYNEQFF. The CDR3 nucleotides are TGTGCCAGCAGCCTACCCTTAGGCGGCCCCTACAATGAGCAGTTCTTC.

In this sample, this clonotype turned up many times. The chain employs TRBV11-2 and TRBJ2-3; a weak D match, TRBD2 (7 bases). Per germline, CDR1 SGHAT and CDR2 FQNNGV. Trimming removed 7 bases from V and 3 bases from J, with 17 bases in between. The CDR3 spans 15 residues. CDR3 region: CASTKGGSRTDTQYF. Here the CDR3 DNA reads TGTGCCAGCACCAAGGGGGGGAGTAGGACAGATACGCAGTATTTT.

The V and J genes are TRBV19 and TRBJ2-1; TRBD2 matches at 12 bases. With V trimmed by 6 bases and J by 8 bases, 5 bases remained unmatched. Looked up from germline, CDR1 is LNHDA and CDR2 is SQIVND (reference sequence). CDR3 length: 14 amino acids. The CDR3 here is CASRSGTSGYEQFF. CDR3 nucleotides: TGTGCCAGTAGGAGCGGGACTAGCGGGTATGAGCAGTTCTTC.

The genes are TRBV28 and TRBJ2-7; no firm D call. CDR1 MDHEN and CDR2 SYDVKM come from the germline V gene. The V end lost 7 bases, the J end lost 3 bases, and 13 bases lay between the germline ends. The CDR3 runs 13 residues. The CDR3 loop is CASTRTENYEQYF. DNA for the CDR3: TGTGCCAGCACCCGGACGGAAAACTACGAGCAGTACTTC.

The sample holds many counts of this clonotype. The chain employs TRBV28 and TRBJ1-5; no firm D call. V was shortened by 2 bases and J by 1 base, with 6 bases between the two germline ends. CDR1 is MDHEN and CDR2 is SYDVKM in the germline V gene. The CDR3 consists of 14 residues. The CDR3: CASSLGVSNQPQHF. The CDR3, as DNA: TGTGCCAGCAGTTTAGGGGTCAGCAATCAGCCCCAGCATTTT. The variable domain in full, completed from reference TRBV28 and TRBJ1-5, reads DVKVTQSSRYLVKRTGEKVFLECVQDMDHENMFWYRQDPGLGLRLIYFSYDVKMKEKGDIPEGYSVSREKKERFSLILESASTNQTSMYLCASSLGVSNQPQHFGDGTRLSIL.

This clonotype came up a few times. This sequence joins TRBV20-1 and TRBJ1-5; 8 bases are shared with TRBD1. CDR3 length: 13 amino acids. V was clipped by 5 bases and J by 7 bases; unmatched bases: 7. Germline V gene sequence: CDR1 DFQATT, CDR2 SNEGSKA (reference sequence). The CDR3 spells CSASGQGRQPQHF. The CDR3 nucleotides are TGCAGTGCTTCCGGACAGGGCAGACAGCCCCAGCATTTT.

This clonotype was counted only a few times. V gene TRBV19 combines with J gene TRBJ1-2; no definite D call. Trimming removed 1 base from V and 5 bases from J, with 11 bases in between. This CDR3 region has 14 residues. CDR1 and CDR2 (germline): LNHDA, SQIVND (reference sequence). The CDR3 loop is CASSIVYGIYGYTF. As DNA, the CDR3 is TGTGCCAGTAGTATAGTTTACGGGATTTATGGCTACACCTTC.

In its sample, this clonotype was seen many times. The chain carries TRBV30 and TRBJ2-7, with TRBD1 identical over 7 bases. CDR3 length: 15 residues. The V segment lost 3 bases and the J segment 2 bases; nucleotides outside the gene matches: 10. Germline CDR1 GTSNPN, CDR2 SVGIG (reference sequence). This CDR3 is CAWSGTALLTYEQYF. CDR3 nucleotide sequence: TGTGCCTGGAGCGGGACAGCGTTACTAACCTACGAGCAGTACTTC.

The V call is TRBV15, the J call TRBJ2-1; 8 bases fit TRBD1. Germline-derived CDR1 and CDR2 are LNHNV and YYDKDF (reference sequence). The CDR3 runs 15 residues. V was clipped by 1 base and J by 3 bases; unmatched bases: 2. The CDR3 DNA reads TGTGCCACCAGCAGAGTAACAGGGGGCTACAATGAGCAGTTCTTC. It translates to CATSRVTGGYNEQFF.

This clonotype was counted only a few times. The chain combines TRBV6-2 or TRBV6-3 with TRBJ2-1, with TRBD2 identical over 14 bases. V was clipped by 2 bases and J by 8 bases; unmatched bases: 5. The CDR3 sequence is 16 residues long. Per the germline V gene, CDR1 is MNHEY and CDR2 is SVGEGT. In DNA, the CDR3 is TGTGCCAGCAGTTACAAAGGGACTAGCGGGAGATATGAGCAGTTCTTC. Its protein product is CASSYKGTSGRYEQFF.

This clonotype was detected ten times or more. The chain carries TRBV20-1 and TRBJ2-6; D ambiguous. The germline V gene encodes CDR1 DFQATT and CDR2 SNEGSKA (reference sequence). The V end was cut by 0 bases, the J end by 0 bases, with 9 bases between. There are 16 residues in the CDR3. The DNA for the CDR3 is TGCAGTGCTAGAGATCGACCAAGCTCTGGGGCCAACGTCCTGACTTTC. As protein: CSARDRPSSGANVLTF.

This clonotype was recorded many times. V and J are TRBV28 and TRBJ2-7, with unresolved D. Trimming stripped 3 bases from V and 6 bases from J, with 12 bases between. The CDR3 is 13 residues long. The V gene's germline CDR1 is MDHEN and CDR2 SYDVKM. This CDR3 is CASSFSGVGEQYF. In DNA form, the CDR3 reads TGTGCCAGCAGTTTTTCAGGTGTCGGCGAGCAGTACTTC.